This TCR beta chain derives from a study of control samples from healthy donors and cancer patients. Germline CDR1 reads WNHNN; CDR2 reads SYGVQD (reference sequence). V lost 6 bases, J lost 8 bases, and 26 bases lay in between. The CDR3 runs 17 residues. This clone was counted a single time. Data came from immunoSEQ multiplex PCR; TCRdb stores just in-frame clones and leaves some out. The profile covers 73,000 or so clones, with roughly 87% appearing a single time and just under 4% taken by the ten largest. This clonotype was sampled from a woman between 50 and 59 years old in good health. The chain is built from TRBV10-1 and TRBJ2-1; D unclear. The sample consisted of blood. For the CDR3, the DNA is TGCGCCAGCAGGGATCAAACACCGGGCCCCTCCGACGATGAGCAGTTCTTC. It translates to CASRDQTPGPSDDEQFF.